This record looks at one TCR beta chain sequence and its context. Its antigen is unidentified. This sample is drawn from a study of CD8 T cells in ankylosing spondylitis. Looked up from germline, CDR1 is SGHDT and CDR2 is YYEEEE. This CDR3 contains 13 residues. Trimming pared 4 bases from V and 7 bases from J, leaving 12 bases between. Libraries of TCR beta came from quantitative 5'-RACE with molecular barcodes. TCRdb processed the 5' RACE reads anew with MiXCR; each CDR3 protein has one entry. The data show under 250,000 distinct CDR3 sequences, with 32% seen just once and about 4.2% held by the top ten. Whole-study results and caveats: In ankylosing spondylitis blood, a motif of roughly eight highly homologous TCR beta variants appeared characteristic.

The specimen was blood, either unsorted or a sorted T cell fraction (not recorded which). The chain couples TRBV5-6 to TRBJ1-5, with D perhaps matching TRBD1 (5 bases). The source of this sequence is a male donor with ankylosing spondylitis or in good health (not recorded which). The DNA of the CDR3 is TGTGCCAGCAGCCCGGTGGGGGGGCAGCCCCAGCATTTT. This translates into CASSPVGGQPQHF.